The 26 T cell receptor beta chains in this list originate from one sample, sequenced in a study of neoadjuvant anti-PD-1 for oral cavity cancer. Specified time point: after neoadjuvant nivolumab, at surgical resection. The assay was immunoSEQ multiplex PCR, and TCRdb's table has in-frame clones only and misses some. The data hold approximately 12,000 clones, with 60% to 80% observed a single time. The starting material was PBMCs, obtained after nivolumab (anti-PD-1) treatment. The receptors stem from a person aged 40-85 years with oral cavity squamous cell carcinoma.

V is TRBV2 and J is TRBJ2-3; the D gene is possibly TRBD2 (7 bases). Germline V gene sequence: CDR1 SNHLY, CDR2 FYNNEI. Trimming left V 6 bases short and J 3 bases short, with 19 bases between. This CDR3 contains 16 residues. CDR3 sequence reads: CASRLGAGGRTDTQYF. The CDR3 DNA reads TGTGCCAGCAGATTGGGGGCTGGCGGGAGAACAGATACGCAGTATTTT.

This chain links TRBV28 with TRBJ2-7, with D uncertain. V dropped 3 bases and J dropped 2 bases, with 8 bases sitting between them. CDR3 length equals 13 residues. Germline values: CDR1 MDHEN, CDR2 SYDVKM. For the CDR3, the DNA is TGTGCCAGCAGTTTGTTGCGGACCTACGAGCAGTACTTC. It specifies CASSLLRTYEQYF.

The chain couples TRBV21-1 to TRBJ2-2; the table's TRBD1 call for D was not verified on the DNA. TRBV21-1 is recorded as a pseudogene. This CDR3 comprises 16 residues. CDR3 sequence: CASSKVRTANTGELFF. CDR3 DNA sequence: TGTGCCAGCAGCAAAGTGAGGACAGCGAACACCGGGGAGCTGTTTTTT.

This chain links TRBV2 with TRBJ1-1; D is perhaps TRBD1 (5 bases). Germline lookup yields CDR1 SNHLY and CDR2 FYNNEI. This CDR3 is built from 14 residues. V was cut by 6 bases and J by 0 bases, with 11 bases left in between. The CDR3 spells CASSQGRLNTEAFF. CDR3 nucleotides: TGTGCCAGCAGCCAGGGACGGTTGAACACTGAAGCTTTCTTT.

The V and J genes are TRBV7-2 and TRBJ2-7; 10 bases map to TRBD2. Germline CDR1 reads SGHTA; CDR2 reads FQGNSA. V gave up 7 bases and J gave up 2 bases; unmatched junction bases: 2. The CDR3 consists of 13 residues. The CDR3, as DNA: TGTGCCAGCACACTAGCGGGAACCTACGAGCAGTACTTC. This encodes CASTLAGTYEQYF.

The chain has TRBV5-1 and TRBJ1-2, with a weak D call TRBD1 (6 bases). Germline loops: CDR1 SGHRS, CDR2 YFSETQ. The CDR3 sequence is 12 residues long. Trimming cost V 3 bases and J 6 bases, with 9 bases left between them. CDR3 residues: CASSSTGNGYTF. CDR3 nucleotide sequence: TGCGCCAGCAGCTCCACAGGGAATGGCTACACCTTC.

The rearrangement joins TRBV19 to TRBJ2-1, with D tentatively TRBD1 (6 bases). The V gene's germline CDR1 is LNHDA and CDR2 SQIVND (reference sequence). The CDR3 has 15 residues. V was shortened by 2 bases and J by 1 base, with 9 bases between the two germline ends. CDR3 bases: TGTGCCAGTAGTATAATGGGACATTCCTACAATGAGCAGTTCTTC. Amino acids: CASSIMGHSYNEQFF.

V is TRBV6-6 and J is TRBJ1-4; no firm D call. Germline V gene lookup returns CDR1 MNHNY and CDR2 SVGAGI (reference sequence). CDR3 length: 14 residues. V was cut by 7 bases and J by 7 bases, with 16 bases left in between. The DNA for the CDR3 is TGTGCCAGCAACCTCTTGCAGGAAAGTGAAAAACTGTTTTTT. It encodes CASNLLQESEKLFF.

The rearrangement links TRBV7-3 to TRBJ2-2; no clear D. Per the germline V gene, CDR1 is SGHTA and CDR2 is FQGTGA. V lost 5 bases and J 2 bases, leaving 6 bases between the germline ends. The length of the CDR3 is 13 residues. The CDR3 spells CASSLSNTGELFF. The CDR3 nucleotides read TGTGCCAGCAGCCTTAGTAACACCGGGGAGCTGTTTTTT. The whole variable domain, filled in from reference TRBV7-3 and TRBJ2-2, reads GAGVSQTPSNKVTEKGKYVELRCDPISGHTALYWYRQSLGQGPEFLIYFQGTGAADDSGLPNDRFFAVRPEGSVSTLKIQRTERGDSAVYLCASSLSNTGELFFGEGSRLTVL.

The chain recombines TRBV19 with TRBJ2-3; possible D gene TRBD1, 7 bases. This CDR3 is 14 amino acids long. From germline, CDR1 is LNHDA and CDR2 SQIVND (reference sequence). V dropped 5 bases and J dropped 0 bases, with 9 bases sitting between them. The CDR3 loop is CASSAGGSTDTQYF. The CDR3 bases are TGTGCCAGTAGTGCAGGGGGGAGCACAGATACGCAGTATTTT.

This rearrangement joins TRBV4-1 to TRBJ2-3; TRBD2 aligns across 10 bases. The germline V gene has CDR1 MGHRA and CDR2 YSYEKL. This CDR3 contains 14 residues. V shed 3 bases, J shed 3 bases, and the junction held 0 bases outside the gene matches. CDR3 protein: CASSQGLATDTQYF. Written as DNA, the CDR3 is TGCGCCAGCAGCCAGGGACTAGCGACAGATACGCAGTATTTT.

This clone was seen only a few times. CDR3 DNA sequence: TGTGCCAGCAATACTCGCTGGGGGCCCGAGCGATATGGCTACACCTTC. This sequence encodes CASNTRWGPERYGYTF. The chain couples TRBV28 to TRBJ1-2; possible D gene TRBD1, 6 bases. Per the germline V gene, CDR1 is MDHEN and CDR2 is SYDVKM. The length of the CDR3 is 16 residues. Deletions cut 7 bases from V and 5 bases from J, with 23 bases between.

This rearrangement joins TRBV5-1 to TRBJ2-7; 7 bases are shared with TRBD2. The CDR3 loop spans 17 amino acids. The germline gives CDR1 SGHRS, CDR2 YFSETQ. Losses at the gene ends were 4 bases for V and 2 bases for J; bases not matched to a gene: 15. CDR3 region: CASSPRLTGTKPYEQYF. The CDR3 coding sequence is TGCGCCAGCAGCCCCCGCTTAACCGGGACTAAGCCCTACGAGCAGTACTTC.

Only a few counts were recorded for this clone. J is TRBJ2-7 and V is TRBV5-1; TRBD1 might be the D (8 bases). V dropped 4 bases and J dropped 6 bases, with 17 bases sitting between them. Germline V gene data show CDR1 as SGHRS and CDR2 as YFSETQ. There are 14 residues in the CDR3. In nucleotides, the CDR3 is TGCGCCAGCAGCATAGGACAGGGAGGGAGCGAGCAGTACTTC. Its translation is CASSIGQGGSEQYF.

The CDR3 nucleotides are TGTGCCACCCAAGGGGGGAGGAGCTCCTACAATGAGCAGTTCTTC. Translation: CATQGGRSSYNEQFF. This chain uses TRBV2 with TRBJ2-1, with D tentatively TRBD1 or TRBD2 (6 bases each). The ends were cut back, 10 bases at V and 0 bases at J, with 16 bases in the middle. Per germline, CDR1 SNHLY and CDR2 FYNNEI. The CDR3 consists of 15 residues.

V usage is TRBV5-6 and J usage is TRBJ2-7, with a weak D call TRBD2 (5 bases). Looked up from germline, CDR1 is SGHDT and CDR2 is YYEEEE. This CDR3 has 14 amino acids. Between the trimmed V and J ends, which lost 1 base and 2 bases, there was a span of 10 bases. Written as DNA, the CDR3 is TGTGCCAGCAGCTTGTGGGAGATGACCTACGAGCAGTACTTC. Its protein product is CASSLWEMTYEQYF.

The chain links TRBV6-6 to TRBJ1-2; D might be TRBD1 (6 bases). Looked up from germline, CDR1 is MNHNY and CDR2 is SVGAGI (reference sequence). With 0 bases removed from V and 6 bases from J, the gap between germline ends came to 14 bases. The CDR3 totals 15 residues. DNA of the CDR3: TGTGCCAGCAGTTACTCCGTAACAGGGTTGGATGGCTACACCTTC. Translating gives CASSYSVTGLDGYTF.

V usage is TRBV5-8 and J usage is TRBJ1-5; D is uncertain. This CDR3 contains 12 residues. V lost 1 base and J lost 9, with 8 bases in between. In germline, CDR1 is SGHTS, CDR2 YDEGEE. As DNA, the CDR3 is TGTGCCAGCAGCTTGTCGGGGTCGCCCCAGCATTTT. Translating it yields CASSLSGSPQHF.

The chain is built from TRBV28 and TRBJ1-1; no definite D call. V was pared by 1 base and J by 0 bases, with 6 bases between. Germline assignment: CDR1 MDHEN and CDR2 SYDVKM. The CDR3 length is 14 residues. CDR3 nucleotide sequence: TGTGCCAGCAGTTTATACAGCCTGAACACTGAAGCTTTCTTT. It specifies CASSLYSLNTEAFF.

The V gene is TRBV11-3, the J gene TRBJ2-3, with 7 bases lining up with TRBD2. Losses at the gene ends were 5 bases for V and 4 bases for J; bases not matched to a gene: 9. Germline V lookup: CDR1 SGHNT, CDR2 YENEEA. The CDR3 is 15 amino acids. The CDR3 coding sequence is TGTGCCAGCAGCCGGGGGGAGAGCGGGGCAGATACGCAGTATTTT. Translated: CASSRGESGADTQYF.

CDR3: CSVETQEGKLFF. The CDR3 DNA sequence: TGCAGCGTTGAAACTCAGGAGGGAAAACTGTTTTTT. The rearrangement uses TRBV29-1 and TRBJ1-4; no clear D gene. Trimming removed 2 bases at V and 10 bases at J, with 11 bases between. The CDR3 covers 12 residues. CDR1 and CDR2 (germline): SQVTM, ANQGSEA.

V usage is TRBV6-7 and J usage is TRBJ2-5; 9 bases line up with TRBD2. TRBV6-7 is an ORF; its function is uncertain. Unmatched junction bases numbered 8, after V lost 1 base and J lost 5 bases. The CDR3 runs to 16 residues. CDR3 region: CASSYLPSGMRETQYF. CDR3 nucleotides: TGTGCCAGCAGTTACTTGCCTAGCGGGATGAGGGAGACCCAGTACTTC.

The chain recombines TRBV19 with TRBJ2-1; 10 bases align to TRBD2. Germline CDR1 LNHDA, CDR2 SQIVND (reference sequence). The CDR3 extends over 17 amino acids. Germline trimming cut 3 bases from V and 4 bases from J; bases unmatched to any gene: 9. In DNA, the CDR3 is TGTGCCAGTAGTATCTCGGAACTAGCGGGGTCTTACAATGAGCAGTTCTTC. Translating gives CASSISELAGSYNEQFF.

J is TRBJ2-7 and V is TRBV18; D call uncertain. V shed 2 bases and J shed 5 bases, with 16 bases lying between them. The CDR3 loop spans 15 amino acids. Germline V gene lookup returns CDR1 KGHSH and CDR2 LQKENI. CDR3 sequence reads: CASSPGATQGNEQYF. The DNA for the CDR3 is TGTGCCAGCTCACCAGGAGCGACCCAAGGTAACGAGCAGTACTTC.

In this sample, this clone turned up a few times. The chain has TRBV11-2 and TRBJ1-1; TRBD1 agrees at 12 bases. The CDR3 runs 16 residues. V trimming: 4 bases; J trimming: 10 bases; junction bases outside the gene matches: 13. Germline V gene data show CDR1 as SGHAT and CDR2 as FQNNGV. The CDR3 DNA is TGTGCCAGCAGCTCCGACCGGGACAGGGGGCCCCGGGGAGCTTTCTTT. Its translation: CASSSDRDRGPRGAFF. The full variable domain, rest sourced from reference TRBV11-2 and TRBJ1-1, is EAGVAQSPRYKIIEKRQSVAFWCNPISGHATLYWYQQILGQGPKLLIQFQNNGVVDDSQLPKDRFSAERLKGVDSTLKIQPAKLEDSAVYLCASSSDRDRGPRGAFFGQGTRLTVV.

This clone was detected only a few times. The J gene is TRBJ2-7, the V gene TRBV5-1; TRBD2 matches 9 bases. The V gene's germline CDR1 is SGHRS and CDR2 YFSETQ. The CDR3 runs 16 residues. The V and J ends lost 2 bases and 0 bases, in that order; junction bases with no gene match: 6. This chain's CDR3 is CASSLNLAGSSYEQYF. The CDR3, as DNA: TGCGCCAGCAGCTTAAACCTAGCGGGGAGCTCCTACGAGCAGTACTTC. Full variable domain (missing parts from reference TRBV5-1 and TRBJ2-7): KAGVTQTPRYLIKTRGQQVTLSCSPISGHRSVSWYQQTPGQGLQFLFEYFSETQRNKGNFPGRFSGRQFSNSRSEMNVSTLELGDSALYLCASSLNLAGSSYEQYFGPGTRLTVT.